The next 27 T cell receptor beta chains were all read from a single sample in a study of prognosis after radiotherapy for stage I lung cancer. Amplicons of TCR beta CDR3 were generated from genomic DNA by two-round multiplex PCR. First-round PCR employed TRBV- and TRBJ-specific primers for each gene. One entry per CDR3 protein results from TCRdb running MiXCR on the multiplex PCR reads. The sample includes around 21,000 distinct CDR3 sequences, approximately 43% of them seen just once. The sample here was PBMCs, taken before or after stereotactic body radiation therapy (not recorded which). These TCRs come from a donor at least 50 years old with non-small cell lung cancer.

This clonotype has ten or more counts. The CDR3 sequence: CASSLNAASPQHF. Here the CDR3 DNA reads TGTGCCAGCAGCTTAAATGCCGCATCGCCCCAGCATTTT. The J gene is TRBJ1-5, the V gene TRBV11-1; no definite D call. Looked up from germline, CDR1 is SGHAT and CDR2 is FQDESV (reference sequence). This CDR3 has 13 residues. V was cut by 2 bases and J by 9 bases, with 11 bases left in between.

The V and J genes are TRBV5-6 and TRBJ2-2, with D perhaps matching TRBD2 (6 bases). Trimming took 0 bases from V and 7 from J, leaving 13 bases between them. This CDR3 has 15 residues. Germline V gives CDR1 SGHDT, CDR2 YYEEEE. CDR3: CASSLAGAGSGELFF. DNA for the CDR3: TGTGCCAGCAGCTTGGCTGGGGCGGGGAGCGGGGAGCTGTTTTTT.

This clonotype came up many times. The V and J genes are TRBV6-4 and TRBJ1-6, with D possibly matching TRBD1 (6 bases). Trimming pared 8 bases from V and 5 bases from J, leaving 13 bases between. The CDR3 extends over 14 amino acids. CDR1 MRHNA and CDR2 SNTAGT come from the germline V gene. The CDR3 DNA follows: TGTGCCAGCGAGGGCAGGGGAAATAATTCACCCCTCCACTTT. It is translated as CASEGRGNNSPLHF.

The chain joins TRBV15 to TRBJ2-7, with 7 bases matching TRBD1. The CDR3 is 15 residues long. CDR1 and CDR2 from the germline V gene are LNHNV and YYDKDF (reference sequence). The V segment lost 3 bases and the J segment 0 bases; nucleotides outside the gene matches: 5. The CDR3 loop reads CATSRDRTNSYEQYF. Here the CDR3 DNA reads TGTGCCACCAGCAGGGACAGGACAAACTCCTACGAGCAGTACTTC.

This clonotype was recorded many times. The chain is built from TRBV5-6 and TRBJ2-2, with unresolved D. The V end lost 1 base, the J end lost 5 bases, and 15 bases lay between the germline ends. Germline CDR1 SGHDT, CDR2 YYEEEE. CDR3 length: 16 residues. CDR3 sequence reads: CASSLYEQWGTGELFF. CDR3 coding DNA: TGTGCCAGCAGCTTGTACGAACAGTGGGGTACCGGGGAGCTGTTTTTT.

This clonotype was detected many times. CDR3 sequence (DNA): TGCAGTGCTGAGGACAGGGTCACCGGGGAGCTGTTTTTT. Its protein product is CSAEDRVTGELFF. The V and J genes are TRBV20-1 and TRBJ2-2, with 8 bases aligning to TRBD1. The length of the CDR3 is 13 residues. V was clipped by 5 bases and J by 4 bases; unmatched bases: 3. In germline, CDR1 is DFQATT, CDR2 SNEGSKA (reference sequence).

The rearrangement joins TRBV28 to TRBJ1-2, with D tentatively TRBD1 (6 bases). The V and J ends lost 7 bases and 3 bases respectively, with 15 bases between them. CDR1 is MDHEN, CDR2 SYDVKM, per germline. The CDR3 is 14 amino acids. The CDR3 DNA reads TGTGCCAGCATTGAAACAGGGATCGACTATGGCTACACCTTC. Translation: CASIETGIDYGYTF.

This clonotype was counted many times. The chain carries TRBV18 and TRBJ2-7; the match to TRBD1 covers 10 bases. CDR1 is KGHSH, CDR2 LQKENI, per germline. This CDR3 has 16 amino acids. V shed 3 bases, J shed 3 bases, and the junction held 8 bases outside the gene matches. In DNA, the CDR3 is TGTGCCAGCTCACCCCCCGGGACAGGGGCTGTCTACGAGCAGTACTTC. Protein product: CASSPPGTGAVYEQYF.

The V call is TRBV2, the J call TRBJ1-5; D call uncertain. Germline-derived CDR1 and CDR2 are SNHLY and FYNNEI. The CDR3 is made up of 14 amino acids. V was cut by 7 bases and J by 0 bases, with 10 bases left in between. CDR3 DNA: TGTGCCAGCACACATCAATATAGCAATCAGCCCCAGCATTTT. It yields the protein CASTHQYSNQPQHF.

Details on this clonotype: A far larger clone lies a single base away; this is likely a read error. In nucleotides, the CDR3 is TGTGCCAGCAGCGCTTCAAGGACAGGGGGCTACGAGCAGTACTTC. This codes for CASSASRTGGYEQYF. J is TRBJ2-7 and V is TRBV7-9; 10 positions match TRBD1. Germline V CDR1 and CDR2: SEHNR, FQNEAQ (reference sequence). V gave up 5 bases and J gave up 3 bases; unmatched junction bases: 7. This CDR3 is built from 15 residues.

The CDR3 protein is CASIPTGRPRSGANVLTF. In DNA form, the CDR3 reads TGTGCCAGCATCCCCACAGGGCGCCCCCGCTCTGGGGCCAACGTCCTGACTTTC. The rearrangement joins TRBV9 to TRBJ2-6; D is possibly TRBD1 (6 bases). The CDR3 totals 18 residues. V lost 6 bases and J 0 bases, leaving 19 bases between the germline ends. Germline CDR1 is SGDLS and CDR2 is YYNGEE.

As concerns this clonotype: A far larger clone is off by one base, so a read error is likely. This chain links TRBV6-6 with TRBJ2-7, with TRBD2 matching over 8 bases. Germline V CDR1 and CDR2: MNHNY, SVGAGI (reference sequence). The CDR3 extends over 16 amino acids. Trimming took 7 bases from V and 0 from J; bases not matched to a gene: 11. In DNA, the CDR3 is TGTGCCAGCACCATTAGCGGGACTCTTAGCTCCTACGAGCAGTACTTC. Protein sequence: CASTISGTLSSYEQYF.

The chain links TRBV24-1 to TRBJ2-3; 7 bases map to TRBD2. This CDR3 is built from 14 residues. Germline CDR1 KGHDR, CDR2 SFDVKD. With 7 bases clipped from V and 6 bases from J, the junction kept 9 bases outside the gene matches. The CDR3 sequence: CATRQGIAGDTQYF. DNA of the CDR3: TGTGCCACCAGGCAGGGAATAGCGGGCGATACGCAGTATTTT.

The sample holds many counts of this clonotype. The chain links TRBV7-9 to TRBJ2-2; 7 bases are a match to TRBD1. Trimming cost V 4 bases and J 7 bases; bases outside gene matches: 9. The CDR3 spans 15 residues. CDR1 and CDR2 from the germline V gene are SEHNR and FQNEAQ (reference sequence). CDR3 sequence reads: CASSSTGLVNGELFF. CDR3 coding DNA: TGTGCCAGCAGCTCGACAGGGTTGGTGAACGGGGAGCTGTTTTTT.

By frequency in the sample, this clonotype is medium-sized. J is TRBJ2-2 and V is TRBV5-1; no clear D gene. Trimming cost V 5 bases and J 2 bases, with 10 bases left between them. Germline assignment: CDR1 SGHRS and CDR2 YFSETQ. The CDR3 extends over 14 amino acids. CDR3: CASRAGFNTGELFF. The CDR3 DNA is TGCGCCAGCAGGGCCGGTTTTAACACCGGGGAGCTGTTTTTT.

The chain employs TRBV30 and TRBJ1-6, with D perhaps matching TRBD1 (5 bases). The CDR3 runs 13 residues. Germline CDR1 reads GTSNPN; CDR2 reads SVGIG (reference sequence). With 8 bases removed from V and 5 bases from J, the gap between germline ends came to 13 bases. CDR3 residues: CANQAGNNSPLHF. The DNA for the CDR3 is TGTGCCAATCAGGCAGGGAATAATTCACCCCTCCACTTT.

The chain recombines TRBV3-1 with TRBJ2-3; no definite D call. V shed 4 bases and J shed 5 bases, with 7 bases lying between them. Per the germline V gene, CDR1 is LGHDT and CDR2 is YNNKEL (reference sequence). The CDR3 spans 12 residues. The CDR3 region has the DNA TGTGCCAGCAGCCGAAATAGAGATACGCAGTATTTT. As protein: CASSRNRDTQYF.

Concerning this clonotype itself: A single base is all that separates this from a far larger clone, so a read error is likely. The chain couples TRBV6-4 to TRBJ2-7, with D perhaps TRBD1 or TRBD2 (6 bases each). Germline CDR1 MRHNA, CDR2 SNTAGT. V was clipped by 5 bases and J by 3 bases, with 20 bases between them. This CDR3 is 16 amino acids long. This chain's CDR3 is CASSLGGYRVLYEQYF. In DNA, the CDR3 is TGTGCCAGCAGTCTGGGGGGATACAGGGTGCTCTACGAGCAGTACTTC.

This clonotype came up many times. The CDR3: CASSLTGQYQETQYF. The CDR3, as DNA: TGTGCCAGCAGTTTGACGGGGCAGTACCAAGAGACCCAGTACTTC. V usage is TRBV11-2 and J usage is TRBJ2-5; D tentatively reads TRBD1 or TRBD2 (5 bases each). Trimming cost V 6 bases and J 0 bases, with 14 bases left between them. The CDR3 covers 15 residues. In germline, CDR1 is SGHAT, CDR2 FQNNGV.

This clonotype showed up many times. CDR3 nucleotides: TGTGCCAGCAGCCTCAGGGCGGCAGGCGGGAGGGCAGATACGCAGTATTTT. Amino acid sequence: CASSLRAAGGRADTQYF. The V call is TRBV7-6, the J call TRBJ2-3, with 9 nucleotides matching TRBD2. J was trimmed by 4 bases and V by 5 bases; bases with no gene match: 13. The germline V gene has CDR1 SGHVS and CDR2 FNYEAQ. The CDR3 extends over 17 amino acids.

The genes are TRBV28 and TRBJ2-4; TRBD2 matches at 14 bases. V dropped 2 bases and J dropped 6; count of bases not matched to a gene: 6. Germline CDR1 reads MDHEN; CDR2 reads SYDVKM. The CDR3 spans 17 residues. CDR3 loop: CASSLRRLAGGLNIQYF. The CDR3 DNA sequence: TGTGCCAGCAGTTTAAGGAGACTAGCGGGAGGGTTAAACATTCAGTACTTC.

Regarding this clonotype: A read error may produce the germline difference seen at one junction end. This rearrangement joins TRBV6-2 or TRBV6-3 to TRBJ2-2; D perhaps matches TRBD2 (6 bases). This CDR3 is 15 amino acids long. Looked up from germline, CDR1 is MNHEY and CDR2 is SVGEGT. In DNA form, the CDR3 reads TGTGCCAGCAGTTACTTAGGGAGGAGCACCGGGGAGATGTTTTTT. Translating it yields CASSYLGRSTGEMFF.

At least ten counts were recorded for this clonotype. The chain has TRBV20-1 and TRBJ2-5, with 10 bases lining up with TRBD1. CDR1 is DFQATT and CDR2 is SNEGSKA in the germline V gene (reference sequence). This CDR3 comprises 12 residues. V trimming: 6 bases; J trimming: 6 bases; junction bases outside the gene matches: 4. CDR3 in amino acids: CSARGQGKTQYF. In DNA, the CDR3 is TGCAGTGCCCGGGGACAGGGGAAGACCCAGTACTTC.

This clonotype was recorded at least ten times. This sequence joins TRBV6-1 and TRBJ1-1; weak D call: TRBD1 (5 bases). V lost 6 bases and J lost 3, with 14 bases in between. CDR3 size: 14 residues. The germline gives CDR1 MNHNS, CDR2 SASEGT. This CDR3 reads CASSPPRADTEAFF. CDR3 DNA: TGTGCCAGCAGCCCCCCCAGGGCGGACACTGAAGCTTTCTTT.

The chain uses TRBV27 and TRBJ2-7; D call uncertain. The CDR3 totals 12 residues. Germline loops: CDR1 MNHEY, CDR2 SMNVEV (reference sequence). V lost 7 bases to trimming and J lost 6 bases, with 13 bases between them. The CDR3 protein is CASIHSSSEQYF. In DNA form, the CDR3 reads TGTGCCAGCATCCACTCGAGTTCCGAGCAGTACTTC.

This clonotype appeared many times. The chain joins TRBV7-8 to TRBJ1-1; 10 nucleotides match TRBD1. V dropped 5 bases and J dropped 4; count of bases not matched to a gene: 10. The germline V gene encodes CDR1 SGHVS and CDR2 FQNEAQ. There are 16 residues in the CDR3. The DNA for the CDR3 is TGTGCCAGCAGCGCTATCCTCCGGGACAGGGGCACTGAAGCTTTCTTT. Its translation: CASSAILRDRGTEAFF.

This clonotype was observed at least ten times. The V gene is TRBV7-9, the J gene TRBJ2-2, with 8 bases matching TRBD2. The J segment lost 7 bases and the V segment lost 1 base, leaving 2 bases of the junction unmatched. The CDR3 totals 14 residues. Germline lookup yields CDR1 SEHNR and CDR2 FQNEAQ (reference sequence). The CDR3 nucleotides are TGTGCCAGCAGCTTAGGACTAGCGTTCGGGGAGCTGTTTTTT. Translating it yields CASSLGLAFGELFF.